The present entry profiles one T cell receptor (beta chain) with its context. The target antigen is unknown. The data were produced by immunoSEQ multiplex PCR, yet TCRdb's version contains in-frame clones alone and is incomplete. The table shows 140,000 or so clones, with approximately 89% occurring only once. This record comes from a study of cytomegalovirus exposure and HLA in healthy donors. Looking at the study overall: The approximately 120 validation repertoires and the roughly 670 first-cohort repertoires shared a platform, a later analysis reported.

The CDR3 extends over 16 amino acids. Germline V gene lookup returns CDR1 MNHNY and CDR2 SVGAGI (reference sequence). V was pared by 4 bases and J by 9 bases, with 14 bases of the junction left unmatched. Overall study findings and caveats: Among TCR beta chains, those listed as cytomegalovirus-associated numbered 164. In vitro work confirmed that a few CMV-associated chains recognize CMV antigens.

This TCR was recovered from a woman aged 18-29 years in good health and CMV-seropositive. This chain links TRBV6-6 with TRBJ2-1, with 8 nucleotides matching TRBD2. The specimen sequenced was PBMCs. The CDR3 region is CASSSTPGGPLGEQFF. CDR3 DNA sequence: TGTGCCAGCAGTTCCACCCCGGGGGGGCCTTTAGGTGAGCAGTTCTTC.